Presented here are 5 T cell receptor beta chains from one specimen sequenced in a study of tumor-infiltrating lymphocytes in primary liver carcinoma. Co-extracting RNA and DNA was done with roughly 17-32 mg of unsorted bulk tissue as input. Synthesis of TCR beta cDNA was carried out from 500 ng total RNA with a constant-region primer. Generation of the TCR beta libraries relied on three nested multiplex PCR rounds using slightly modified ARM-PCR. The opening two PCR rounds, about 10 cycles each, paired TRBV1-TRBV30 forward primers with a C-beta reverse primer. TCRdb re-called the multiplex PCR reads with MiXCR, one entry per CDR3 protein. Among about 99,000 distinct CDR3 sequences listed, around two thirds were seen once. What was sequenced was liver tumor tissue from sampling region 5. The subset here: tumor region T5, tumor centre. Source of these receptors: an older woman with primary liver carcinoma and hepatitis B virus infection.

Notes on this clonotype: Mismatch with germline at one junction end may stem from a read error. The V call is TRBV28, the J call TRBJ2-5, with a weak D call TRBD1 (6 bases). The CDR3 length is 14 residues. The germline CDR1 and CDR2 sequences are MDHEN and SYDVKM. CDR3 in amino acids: CASSLQGKAKTRYF. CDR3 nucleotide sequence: TGTGCCAGCAGTTTACAGGGGAAAGCAAAGACCCGGTACTTC.

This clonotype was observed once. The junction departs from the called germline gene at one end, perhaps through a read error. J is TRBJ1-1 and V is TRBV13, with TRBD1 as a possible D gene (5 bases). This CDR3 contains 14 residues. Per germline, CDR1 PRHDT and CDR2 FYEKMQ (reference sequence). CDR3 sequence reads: CASSFRQRSTEAFF. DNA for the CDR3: TGTGCTAGCAGCTTCCGACAGAGGAGTACTGAAGCTTTCTTT. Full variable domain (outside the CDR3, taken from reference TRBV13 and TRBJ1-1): AAGVIQSPRHLIKEKRETATLKCYPIPRHDTVYWYQQGPGQDPQFLISFYEKMQSDKGSIPDRFSAQQFSDYHSELNMSSLELGDSALYFCASSFRQRSTEAFFGQGTRLTVV.

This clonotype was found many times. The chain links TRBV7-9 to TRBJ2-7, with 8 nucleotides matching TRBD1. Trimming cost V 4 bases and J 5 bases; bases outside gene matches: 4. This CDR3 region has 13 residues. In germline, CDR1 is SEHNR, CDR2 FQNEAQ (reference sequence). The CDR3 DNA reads TGTGCCAGCAGCTACCAGGGGGCTCACGAGCAGTACTTC. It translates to CASSYQGAHEQYF.

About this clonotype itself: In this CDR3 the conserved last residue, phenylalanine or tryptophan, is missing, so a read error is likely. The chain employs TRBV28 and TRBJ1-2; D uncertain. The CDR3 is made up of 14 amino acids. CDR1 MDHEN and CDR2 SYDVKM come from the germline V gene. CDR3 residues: CARSLLNKNYGYTV. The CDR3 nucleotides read TGTGCCCGCAGTTTACTCAACAAGAACTATGGCTACACCGTC.

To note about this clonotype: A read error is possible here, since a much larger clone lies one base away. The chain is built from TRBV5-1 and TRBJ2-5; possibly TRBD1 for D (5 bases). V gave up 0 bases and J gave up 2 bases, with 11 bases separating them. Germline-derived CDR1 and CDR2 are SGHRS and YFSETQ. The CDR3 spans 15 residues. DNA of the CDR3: TGCGCCAGCAGCTTGGGCCATTCAGGGCAAGAGACCCAGTACTTC. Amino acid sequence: CASSLGHSGQETQYF.